This T cell receptor beta chain is drawn from a study of blood T cell repertoires in COVID-19. Study context: Sources were T cells, B-cell-depleted T cells, or PBMCs; the material itself was cDNA or gDNA.

Per the authors' pipeline: By means of reference gene primer amplification, nucleated cell counts were estimated. TCRdb keeps only in-frame clones here, not all; method: immunoSEQ multiplex PCR. The DNA gave D and trimming, while V, J and clone size come from that table. The sample carries about 260,000 clones, approximately 90% recorded once. CDR3 length: 16 amino acids. The trim removed 6 bases at V and 0 bases at J, leaving 7 bases unmatched. Germline-derived CDR1 and CDR2 are SGHDT and YYEEEE. The clonotype was recovered from a woman between 50 and 59 years old who had recovered from COVID-19. The sample consisted of peripheral blood. The chain is built from TRBV5-6 and TRBJ2-3; 10 nucleotides agree with TRBD2. The CDR3 here is CASTRTSGTSTDTQYF. The DNA of the CDR3 is TGTGCCAGCACTAGGACTAGCGGAACTAGCACAGATACGCAGTATTTT.